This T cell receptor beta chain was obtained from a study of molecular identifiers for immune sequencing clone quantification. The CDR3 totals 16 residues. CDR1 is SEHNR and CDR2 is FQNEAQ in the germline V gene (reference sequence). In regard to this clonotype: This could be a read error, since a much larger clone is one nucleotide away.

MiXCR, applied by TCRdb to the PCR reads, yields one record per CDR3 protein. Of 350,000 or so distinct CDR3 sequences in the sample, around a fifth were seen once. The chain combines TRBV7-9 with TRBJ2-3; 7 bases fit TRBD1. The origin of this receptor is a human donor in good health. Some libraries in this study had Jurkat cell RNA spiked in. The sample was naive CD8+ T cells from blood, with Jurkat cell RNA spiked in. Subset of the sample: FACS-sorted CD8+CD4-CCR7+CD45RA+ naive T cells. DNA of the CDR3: TGTGCCGGCAGCCCTCCTGGACAGGAACGCACAGATACGCAGTATTTT. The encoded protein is CAGSPPGQERTDTQYF.